The clone carrying this T cell receptor (beta chain) came up many times. Its antigen remains unidentified. V lost 4 bases, J lost 0 bases, and 14 bases lay in between. CDR3 length: 15 amino acids. CDR1 and CDR2 (germline): SGHRS, YFSETQ. This sample is part of a study of early T cells in non-severe SARS-CoV-2 infection. Overall study context: The study sequenced bulk RNA from unsorted whole blood, with chains unpaired. Study observations and caveats: Using VDJdb, the matching emphasized anti-spike CD8 responses while missing private and CD4 specificities.

Tagging with unique molecular identifiers was applied to individual cDNA molecules. TCRdb redid the calling of the 5' RACE reads with MiXCR, one entry per CDR3 protein. The sample lists 80,000 to 95,000 distinct CDR3 sequences; about 12% were seen once. Sequencing used whole blood. The origin of this receptor is an adult who was a healthcare worker with PCR-confirmed SARS-CoV-2 infection or an uninfected control (not recorded which). The chain joins TRBV5-1 to TRBJ2-7, with D possibly TRBD2 on 5 matching bases. CDR3 nucleotide sequence: TGCGCCAGCAGCATGGCCACCGACTACTCCTACGAGCAGTACTTC. Amino acid sequence: CASSMATDYSYEQYF.